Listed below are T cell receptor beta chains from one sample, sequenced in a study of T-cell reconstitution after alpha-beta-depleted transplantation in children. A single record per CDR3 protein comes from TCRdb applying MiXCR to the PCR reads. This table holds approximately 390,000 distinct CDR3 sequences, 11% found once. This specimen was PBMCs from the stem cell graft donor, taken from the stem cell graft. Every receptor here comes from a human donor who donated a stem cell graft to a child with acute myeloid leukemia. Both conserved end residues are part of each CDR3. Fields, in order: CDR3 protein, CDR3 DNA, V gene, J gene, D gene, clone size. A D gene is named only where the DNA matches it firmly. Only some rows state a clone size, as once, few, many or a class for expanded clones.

CDR3: CASRRTSGAVDTQYF
DNA: TGTGCCAGCAGGAGGACTAGCGGGGCAGTAGATACGCAGTATTTT
V: TRBV6-1
J: TRBJ2-3
D: TRBD2
size: few

CDR3: CSARDGHGQSQETQYF
DNA: TGCAGTGCTAGAGATGGGCACGGTCAGAGCCAAGAGACCCAGTACTTC
V: TRBV20-1
J: TRBJ2-5
D: -
size: -

CDR3: CAAGGNGNQPQHF
DNA: TGTGCCGCTGGAGGGAATGGCAATCAGCCCCAGCATTTT
V: TRBV6-1
J: TRBJ1-5
D: -
size: -

CDR3: CASSQSSGQAETQYF
DNA: TGTGCCAGCAGCCAATCTTCCGGACAGGCAGAGACCCAGTACTTC
V: TRBV3-1
J: TRBJ2-5
D: TRBD1
size: -

CDR3: CSPGLSSTDTQYF
DNA: TGCAGTCCCGGACTCTCTAGCACAGATACGCAGTATTTT
V: TRBV20-1
J: TRBJ2-3
D: -
size: few

CDR3: CASSYTETLLTGELFF
DNA: TGTGCCAGCAGTTACACCGAAACGCTTCTCACCGGGGAGCTGTTTTTT
V: TRBV6-5
J: TRBJ2-2
D: -
size: few

CDR3: CASSLGGQGAVIQYF
DNA: TGCGCCAGCAGCTTGGGGGGACAGGGGGCGGTCATTCAGTACTTC
V: TRBV5-1
J: TRBJ2-4
D: TRBD1
size: few

CDR3: CASSLYPDRNTGELFF
DNA: TGTGCCAGCAGCTTATATCCGGACAGGAACACCGGGGAGCTGTTTTTT
V: TRBV11-2
J: TRBJ2-2
D: -
size: -

CDR3: CASSLVGGTEKETQYF
DNA: TGTGCCAGCAGCTTAGTGGGGGGTACTGAGAAAGAGACCCAGTACTTC
V: TRBV7-6
J: TRBJ2-5
D: -
size: -

CDR3: CASSQDPGTRSPHEQYF
DNA: TGCGCCAGCAGCCAAGATCCTGGGACAAGGAGCCCCCACGAGCAGTACTTC
V: TRBV4-1
J: TRBJ2-7
D: -
size: few

CDR3: CAWGHRDASYEQYF
DNA: TGTGCCTGGGGACACCGGGACGCATCCTACGAGCAGTACTTC
V: TRBV30
J: TRBJ2-7
D: -
size: -

CDR3: CASGVFPGLAGGSGANVLTF
DNA: TGTGCTAGTGGTGTTTTCCCGGGACTAGCGGGGGGGTCTGGGGCCAACGTCCTGACTTTC
V: TRBV12-5
J: TRBJ2-6
D: TRBD2
size: -

CDR3: CASSQGLAGGSYNEQFF
DNA: TGTGCCAGCAGCCAAGGCCTAGCGGGGGGATCCTACAATGAGCAGTTCTTC
V: TRBV3-1
J: TRBJ2-1
D: TRBD2
size: -

CDR3: CASNTGYEQYF
DNA: TGTGCCAGTAACACAGGCTACGAGCAGTACTTC
V: TRBV6-6
J: TRBJ2-7
D: -
size: many

CDR3: CASSSAADTQYF
DNA: TGTGCCAGCAGCTCCGCGGCGGATACGCAGTATTTT
V: TRBV7-1
J: TRBJ2-3
D: -
size: -

CDR3: CASSPGHGTGGGQETQYF
DNA: TGTGCCAGCAGCCCAGGGCACGGGACAGGGGGCGGTCAAGAGACCCAGTACTTC
V: TRBV11-2
J: TRBJ2-5
D: TRBD1
size: -

CDR3: CASSEARSGGAPQETQYF
DNA: TGTGCCAGCAGTGAAGCGCGGAGCGGGGGGGCCCCCCAAGAGACCCAGTACTTC
V: TRBV6-1
J: TRBJ2-5
D: TRBD2
size: few

CDR3: CSASLGTGGNEQFF
DNA: TGCAGTGCTAGCCTAGGGACAGGGGGGAATGAGCAGTTCTTC
V: TRBV20-1
J: TRBJ2-1
D: TRBD1
size: few

CDR3: CASSPQQSARETQYF
DNA: TGTGCCAGCTCACCACAACAGAGCGCCAGGGAGACCCAGTACTTC
V: TRBV18
J: TRBJ2-5
D: -
size: -

CDR3: CASSQAGRSNEQYF
DNA: TGTGCCAGCAGCCAAGCGGGGAGGAGCAACGAGCAGTACTTC
V: TRBV3-1
J: TRBJ2-7
D: -
size: -

CDR3: CASSHRTSGFYEQYF
DNA: TGTGCCAGCAGCCACCGGACTAGCGGGTTCTACGAGCAGTACTTC
V: TRBV12-3/TRBV12-4
J: TRBJ2-7
D: TRBD2
size: few

CDR3: CASSATSYEQYF
DNA: TGTGCCAGCAGCGCCACCTCCTACGAGCAGTACTTC
V: TRBV7-2
J: TRBJ2-7
D: -
size: few

CDR3: CASSPAGGGYTF
DNA: TGTGCCAGCAGCCCGGCGGGAGGGGGCTACACCTTC
V: TRBV12-3/TRBV12-4
J: TRBJ1-2
D: -
size: few

CDR3: CASSFNPGDQPQHF
DNA: TGCGCCAGCAGCTTCAATCCGGGGGATCAGCCCCAGCATTTT
V: TRBV5-1
J: TRBJ1-5
D: -
size: -

CDR3: CASSLAVGPQETQYF
DNA: TGTGCCAGCAGCTTAGCGGTCGGACCCCAAGAGACCCAGTACTTC
V: TRBV7-9
J: TRBJ2-5
D: -
size: few

CDR3: CARGTVKSTDTQYF
DNA: TGTGCCAGAGGGACAGTCAAAAGCACAGATACGCAGTATTTT
V: TRBV3-1
J: TRBJ2-3
D: TRBD1
size: -

CDR3: CASKILAGGQETQYF
DNA: TGTGCCAGCAAAATACTAGCGGGGGGTCAAGAGACCCAGTACTTC
V: TRBV5-6
J: TRBJ2-5
D: TRBD2
size: -

CDR3: CASRGQGDVEQYF
DNA: TGTGCCAGCCGGGGACAGGGGGACGTCGAGCAGTACTTC
V: TRBV25-1
J: TRBJ2-7
D: TRBD1
size: -

CDR3: CASSVGMGGTDTQYF
DNA: TGTGCCAGCAGCGTAGGAATGGGGGGCACAGATACGCAGTATTTT
V: TRBV9
J: TRBJ2-3
D: -
size: few

CDR3: CSARGSLHGAPRIEAFF
DNA: TGCAGTGCTAGGGGGTCCCTCCATGGCGCACCCCGAATTGAAGCTTTCTTT
V: TRBV20-1
J: TRBJ1-1
D: -
size: few

CDR3: CASSSQGLPEKLFF
DNA: TGTGCCAGCAGCTCGCAGGGGTTACCTGAAAAACTGTTTTTT
V: TRBV5-4
J: TRBJ1-4
D: -
size: few

CDR3: CASSFKVYNEQFF
DNA: TGTGCCAGCAGTTTCAAGGTGTACAATGAGCAGTTCTTC
V: TRBV12-3/TRBV12-4
J: TRBJ2-1
D: -
size: many

CDR3: CASSFGQGKETQYF
DNA: TGTGCCAGCAGTTTCGGACAGGGAAAAGAGACCCAGTACTTC
V: TRBV12-3/TRBV12-4
J: TRBJ2-5
D: TRBD1
size: many

CDR3: CASRRSVQDEQFF
DNA: TGTGCCAGCAGGCGATCAGTCCAGGATGAGCAGTTCTTC
V: TRBV12-3/TRBV12-4
J: TRBJ2-1
D: -
size: many

CDR3: CASSDSTSGSYNEQFF
DNA: TGTGCCAGCAGTGACTCGACTAGCGGCTCCTACAATGAGCAGTTCTTC
V: TRBV6-4
J: TRBJ2-1
D: TRBD2
size: many

CDR3: CSALLTGDGTEAFF
DNA: TGCAGCGCCCTCCTGACAGGGGATGGAACTGAAGCTTTCTTT
V: TRBV29-1
J: TRBJ1-1
D: TRBD1
size: -

CDR3: CSADTSGRVSEQYF
DNA: TGCAGTGCCGATACTAGCGGGAGGGTTAGCGAGCAGTACTTC
V: TRBV20-1
J: TRBJ2-7
D: TRBD2
size: -

CDR3: CASSDSGSQETQYF
DNA: TGTGCCAGCAGTGACAGCGGGAGCCAAGAGACCCAGTACTTC
V: TRBV6-1
J: TRBJ2-5
D: TRBD2
size: few

CDR3: CASRRERGQGTNIQYF
DNA: TGTGCCAGCAGACGAGAAAGGGGACAGGGCACCAACATTCAGTACTTC
V: TRBV6-2/TRBV6-3
J: TRBJ2-4
D: TRBD1
size: -

CDR3: CASSVVLGTNTEAFF
DNA: TGTGCCAGCAGCGTAGTGTTAGGGACCAACACTGAAGCTTTCTTT
V: TRBV9
J: TRBJ1-1
D: -
size: few

CDR3: CASSLSGQVITGELFF
DNA: TGTGCCAGCAGTTTATCAGGACAGGTGATCACCGGGGAGCTGTTTTTT
V: TRBV12-3/TRBV12-4
J: TRBJ2-2
D: TRBD1
size: many

CDR3: CATSDDTGGGPDSNQPQHF
DNA: TGTGCCACCAGTGATGACACAGGGGGCGGCCCAGATAGCAATCAGCCCCAGCATTTT
V: TRBV24-1
J: TRBJ1-5
D: TRBD1
size: few

CDR3: CASSPGLGAGETQYF
DNA: TGTGCCAGCAGTCCCGGACTAGGGGCTGGTGAGACCCAGTACTTC
V: TRBV6-1
J: TRBJ2-5
D: TRBD2
size: -

CDR3: CASSPLDVNEQFF
DNA: TGTGCCAGCAGTCCTCTAGACGTCAATGAGCAGTTCTTC
V: TRBV12-3/TRBV12-4
J: TRBJ2-1
D: -
size: few

CDR3: CASSFRQNPPETQYF
DNA: TGCGCCAGCAGCTTTCGACAAAACCCCCCAGAGACCCAGTACTTC
V: TRBV5-1
J: TRBJ2-5
D: -
size: few

CDR3: CASSPGGGTGELFF
DNA: TGTGCCAGCTCACCAGGGGGCGGCACCGGGGAGCTGTTTTTT
V: TRBV18
J: TRBJ2-2
D: -
size: few

CDR3: CSARGGILHEQYF
DNA: TGCAGTGCTAGGGGAGGGATCTTACACGAGCAGTACTTC
V: TRBV20-1
J: TRBJ2-7
D: TRBD2
size: -

CDR3: CCARDWRTSGISYNEQFF
DNA: TGCTGTGCTAGAGATTGGAGGACTAGCGGGATCTCCTACAATGAGCAGTTCTTC
V: TRBV20-1
J: TRBJ2-1
D: TRBD2
size: -

CDR3: CSASYNSYEQYF
DNA: TGCAGTGCTAGCTACAACTCCTACGAGCAGTACTTC
V: TRBV20-1
J: TRBJ2-7
D: -
size: -

CDR3: CSVEGKKSPGTGDFYNEQFF
DNA: TGCAGCGTTGAGGGCAAAAAAAGTCCCGGGACAGGGGACTTCTACAATGAGCAGTTCTTC
V: TRBV29-1
J: TRBJ2-1
D: TRBD1
size: few

CDR3: CASREGVNSNQPQHF
DNA: TGCGCCAGCAGAGAAGGGGTCAATAGCAATCAGCCCCAGCATTTT
V: TRBV5-1
J: TRBJ1-5
D: -
size: few

CDR3: CASSLGADTDTQYF
DNA: TGTGCCAGCAGCTTGGGAGCGGACACAGATACGCAGTATTTT
V: TRBV11-3
J: TRBJ2-3
D: -
size: few